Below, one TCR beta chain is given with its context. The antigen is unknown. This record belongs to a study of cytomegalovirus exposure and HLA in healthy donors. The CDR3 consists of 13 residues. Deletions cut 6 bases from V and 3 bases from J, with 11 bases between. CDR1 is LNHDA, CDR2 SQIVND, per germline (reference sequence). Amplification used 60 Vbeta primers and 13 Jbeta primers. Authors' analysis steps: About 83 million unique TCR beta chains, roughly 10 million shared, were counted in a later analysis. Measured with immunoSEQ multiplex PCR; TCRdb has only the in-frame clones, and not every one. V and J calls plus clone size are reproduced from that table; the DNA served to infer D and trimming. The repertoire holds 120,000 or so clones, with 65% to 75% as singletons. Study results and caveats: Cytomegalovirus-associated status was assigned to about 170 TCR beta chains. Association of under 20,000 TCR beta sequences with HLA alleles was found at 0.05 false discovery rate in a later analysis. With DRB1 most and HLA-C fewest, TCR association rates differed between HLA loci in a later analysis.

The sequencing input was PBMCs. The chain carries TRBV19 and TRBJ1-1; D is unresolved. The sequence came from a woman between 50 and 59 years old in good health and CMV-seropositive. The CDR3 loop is CASSPVLYTEAFF. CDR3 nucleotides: TGTGCCAGTAGCCCGGTGTTATACACTGAAGCTTTCTTT.